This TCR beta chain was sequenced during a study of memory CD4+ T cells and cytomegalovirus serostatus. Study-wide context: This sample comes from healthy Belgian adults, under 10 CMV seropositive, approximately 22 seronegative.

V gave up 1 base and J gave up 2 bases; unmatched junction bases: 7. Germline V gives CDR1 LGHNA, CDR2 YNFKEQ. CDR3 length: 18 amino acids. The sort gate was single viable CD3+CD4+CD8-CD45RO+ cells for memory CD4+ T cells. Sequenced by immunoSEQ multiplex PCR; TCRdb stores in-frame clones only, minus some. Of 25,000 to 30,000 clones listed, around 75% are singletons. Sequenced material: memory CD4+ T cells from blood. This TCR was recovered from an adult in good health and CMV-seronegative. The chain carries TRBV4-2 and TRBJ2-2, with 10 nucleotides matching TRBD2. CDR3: CASSQGASGRINTGELFF. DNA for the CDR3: TGTGCCAGCAGCCAAGGGGCTAGCGGGAGAATCAACACCGGGGAGCTGTTTTTT.